The 26 T cell receptor beta chains presented below share a single source sample, sequenced in a study of CD8 T cells in ankylosing spondylitis. Their specific antigens are unknown. Broader study findings: The study identified a TCR beta motif of 7 or 8 highly homologous variants that appeared characteristic of ankylosing spondylitis blood.

Each CDR3 protein gets one entry after TCRdb re-called the 5' RACE reads with MiXCR. The sample has roughly 400,000 distinct CDR3 sequences, approximately 20% seen once; the top ten hold roughly 16%. The material sequenced was blood, either unsorted or a sorted T cell fraction (not recorded which). The receptors come from a male donor with ankylosing spondylitis.

The table lists this clonotype with a few counts. The chain joins TRBV25-1 to TRBJ2-7, with D possibly called TRBD1 or TRBD2 (8 bases each). Trimming removed 4 bases from V and 7 bases from J, with 29 bases in between. The germline V gene has CDR1 MGHDK and CDR2 SYGVNS. This CDR3 contains 18 residues. The CDR3 here is CASSGPPGGGQVYGEQYF. The CDR3 nucleotides are TGTGCCAGCAGTGGCCCACCGGGGGGGGGACAGGTATATGGTGAGCAGTACTTC.

This clonotype was seen only a few times. The gene calls are TRBV5-6 and TRBJ1-5; D unclear. Trimming pared 4 bases from V and 6 bases from J, leaving 11 bases between. The CDR3 extends over 13 amino acids. Germline lookup yields CDR1 SGHDT and CDR2 YYEEEE. CDR3 bases: TGTGCCAGCAGCGCGCGCTTGGGTCAGCCCCAGCATTTT. This sequence encodes CASSARLGQPQHF.

This clonotype was observed a few times. This chain connects TRBV5-1 to TRBJ2-5, with 14 bases that match TRBD2. This CDR3 is 16 amino acids long. CDR1 and CDR2 from the germline V gene are SGHRS and YFSETQ. V lost 4 bases and J lost 4; bases outside the gene matches: 6. The CDR3 sequence: CASSPRTSGRTETQYF. In DNA form, the CDR3 reads TGCGCCAGCAGCCCGAGGACTAGCGGGAGGACAGAGACCCAGTACTTC.

The gene calls are TRBV28 and TRBJ1-1; weak D call: TRBD1 (6 bases). From germline, CDR1 is MDHEN and CDR2 SYDVKM. This CDR3 has 14 residues. V gave up 1 base and J gave up 1 base, with 7 bases separating them. CDR3 DNA: TGTGCCAGCAGTTTATACAGGGCGAACACTGAAGCTTTCTTT. Amino acid sequence: CASSLYRANTEAFF.

This clonotype was counted ten times or more. The chain uses TRBV5-1 and TRBJ1-3, with 7 bases aligning to TRBD1. Germline V CDR1 and CDR2: SGHRS, YFSETQ. The J segment lost 1 base and the V segment lost 8 bases, leaving 6 bases of the junction unmatched. This CDR3 region has 14 residues. CDR3 DNA: TGCGCCAGTAAGGGACAGTCTTCTGGAAACACCATATATTTT. The encoded protein is CASKGQSSGNTIYF.

This clonotype came up a few times. The rearrangement uses TRBV29-1 and TRBJ2-5; the D call may be TRBD1 or TRBD2 (5 bases each). Germline V lookup: CDR1 SQVTM, CDR2 ANQGSEA. The length of the CDR3 is 15 residues. V dropped 1 base and J dropped 5 bases, with 17 bases sitting between them. CDR3 sequence reads: CSVEGDSTWGETQYF. CDR3 bases: TGCAGCGTTGAAGGAGACAGTACTTGGGGGGAGACCCAGTACTTC.

In DNA form, the CDR3 reads TGCAGTGCTAGCGGGCAGGGGCCTTTGGGGGATGAAAAACTGTTTTTT. Protein sequence: CSASGQGPLGDEKLFF. The rearrangement uses TRBV20-1 and TRBJ1-4; D is perhaps TRBD1 (6 bases). Germline CDR1 reads DFQATT; CDR2 reads SNEGSKA (reference sequence). There are 16 residues in the CDR3. V dropped 3 bases and J dropped 6 bases, with 20 bases sitting between them.

The chain recombines TRBV27 with TRBJ2-1, with D possibly matching TRBD1 (5 bases). The CDR3 is made up of 14 amino acids. V was pared by 0 bases and J by 5 bases, with 8 bases between. Germline CDR1 is MNHEY and CDR2 is SMNVEV (reference sequence). This CDR3 is CASSLSRQNNEQFF. In DNA, the CDR3 is TGTGCCAGCAGTTTATCGCGACAGAACAATGAGCAGTTCTTC.

This chain links TRBV20-1 with TRBJ1-5; D may be TRBD1 (6 bases). Germline V gives CDR1 DFQATT, CDR2 SNEGSKA (reference sequence). The CDR3 contains 15 residues. The V end was cut by 6 bases, the J end by 4 bases, with 19 bases between. CDR3 residues: CSAHSGTWGNQPQHF. CDR3 bases: TGCAGTGCCCACAGCGGGACATGGGGTAATCAGCCCCAGCATTTT.

This clonotype was detected only a few times. J is TRBJ2-2 and V is TRBV18; D is perhaps TRBD1 (5 bases). V lost 3 bases, J lost 3 bases, and 11 bases lay in between. From germline, CDR1 is KGHSH and CDR2 LQKENI. The CDR3 covers 15 residues. The CDR3 loop reads CASSPRSTDTGELFF. The CDR3 nucleotides read TGTGCCAGCTCACCTCGTTCGACAGACACCGGGGAGCTGTTTTTT.

J is TRBJ1-2 and V is TRBV29-1, with no clear D. V dropped 6 bases and J dropped 6 bases, with 17 bases sitting between them. CDR1 SQVTM and CDR2 ANQGSEA come from the germline V gene. This CDR3 contains 13 residues. The CDR3 loop reads CSVSAQVFDGYTF. Here the CDR3 DNA reads TGCAGCGTCTCCGCCCAGGTTTTTGATGGCTACACCTTC.

This chain connects TRBV28 to TRBJ1-6; unclear D gene. Trimming removed 3 bases from V and 9 bases from J, with 12 bases in between. Per the germline V gene, CDR1 is MDHEN and CDR2 is SYDVKM. The CDR3 extends over 14 amino acids. The CDR3 loop reads CASSLRQWTSPLHF. The CDR3 DNA follows: TGTGCCAGCAGTTTGAGGCAGTGGACTTCACCCCTCCACTTT.

In DNA, the CDR3 is TGTGCCAGCAGCTTCTCAGGGACGGGTTACAATGAGCAGTTCTTC. This sequence encodes CASSFSGTGYNEQFF. The gene calls are TRBV7-9 and TRBJ2-1, with D perhaps assigned TRBD1 or TRBD2 (5 bases each). Trimming left V 3 bases short and J 4 bases short, with 13 bases between. The length of the CDR3 is 15 residues. Germline assignment: CDR1 SEHNR and CDR2 FQNEAQ (reference sequence). The full variable domain, in which reference TRBV7-9 and TRBJ2-1 provide the parts outside the CDR3, is DTGVSQNPRHKITKRGQNVTFRCDPISEHNRLYWYRQTLGQGPEFLTYFQNEAQLEKSRLLSDRFSAERPKGSFSTLEIQRTEQGDSAMYLCASSFSGTGYNEQFFGPGTRLTVL.

The rearrangement uses TRBV2 and TRBJ1-6, with TRBD1 matching 10 bases. The CDR3 consists of 15 residues. Germline-derived CDR1 and CDR2 are SNHLY and FYNNEI. Trimming removed 7 bases from V and 8 bases from J; junction bases left unmatched: 8. The CDR3 spells CASTLSGQGYSPLHF. The DNA of the CDR3 is TGTGCCAGCACCCTGTCGGGACAGGGGTATTCACCCCTCCACTTT.

The V and J genes are TRBV2 and TRBJ2-5; 11 nucleotides align to TRBD2. Germline-derived CDR1 and CDR2 are SNHLY and FYNNEI. The CDR3 is 15 residues long. V lost 5 bases and J lost 3; bases outside the gene matches: 5. Here the CDR3 DNA reads TGTGCCAGCAGTCCCGGGACTAGCGGAGAAGAGACCCAGTACTTC. Translating it yields CASSPGTSGEETQYF.

The chain employs TRBV6-1 and TRBJ2-5, with D perhaps matching TRBD2 (6 bases). CDR1 MNHNS and CDR2 SASEGT come from the germline V gene. Trimming pared 2 bases from V and 5 bases from J, leaving 21 bases between. This CDR3 has 17 amino acids. The CDR3 nucleotides are TGTGCCAGCAGTGAAATGCGTGTGCGGAGTGGGGGGGAGACCCAGTACTTC. Amino acids: CASSEMRVRSGGETQYF.

This chain joins TRBV30 and TRBJ2-7; TRBD1 matches at 9 bases. Trimming took 2 bases from V and 4 from J; bases not matched to a gene: 9. The CDR3 has 15 residues. Germline V gives CDR1 GTSNPN, CDR2 SVGIG (reference sequence). The CDR3 is CAWSKGDRVEYEQYF. The CDR3 DNA reads TGTGCCTGGAGTAAAGGGGACAGGGTAGAATACGAGCAGTACTTC.

This chain joins TRBV14 and TRBJ1-2, with a possible D match to TRBD1 (6 bases). Germline CDR1 SGHDN, CDR2 FVKESK. The V end was cut by 0 bases, the J end by 8 bases, with 16 bases between. The length of the CDR3 is 15 residues. The CDR3 loop reads CASSQDLQGNYGYTF. The DNA of the CDR3 is TGTGCCAGCAGCCAAGATCTTCAGGGGAATTACGGCTACACCTTC. The complete variable domain, with remaining parts taken from reference TRBV14 and TRBJ1-2, reads EAGVTQFPSHSVIEKGQTVTLRCDPISGHDNLYWYRRVMGKEIKFLLHFVKESKQDESGMPNNRFLAERTGGTYSTLKVQPAELEDSGVYFCASSQDLQGNYGYTFGSGTRLTVV.

In nucleotides, the CDR3 is TGCAGTGTTCCACCCAGGGCAGCCTACAATGAGCAGTTCTTC. Amino acid sequence: CSVPPRAAYNEQFF. The chain couples TRBV20-1 to TRBJ2-1, with D possibly matching TRBD1 (5 bases). Germline V CDR1 and CDR2: DFQATT, SNEGSKA (reference sequence). Trimming stripped 7 bases from V and 2 bases from J, with 15 bases between. The CDR3 covers 14 residues.

This clonotype was counted between two and nine times. Germline is not matched at one junction end, which may reflect a read error. The chain links TRBV12-3 or TRBV12-4 to TRBJ1-5; D is uncertain. This CDR3 contains 14 residues. The CDR3, as DNA: TGTGCCAGCAGTTCCTGGCCCCCCAATCAGCCCCAGCAATTT. Protein sequence: CASSSWPPNQPQQF.

This sequence joins TRBV2 and TRBJ1-6, with TRBD1 matching 7 bases. The CDR3 covers 13 residues. V trimming: 11 bases; J trimming: 7 bases; junction bases outside the gene matches: 8. Germline CDR1 reads SNHLY; CDR2 reads FYNNEI. The CDR3 reads CASRGDENSPLHF. The CDR3 DNA is TGTGCCTCCAGGGGGGACGAAAATTCACCCCTCCACTTT.

This clonotype was observed at least ten times. V gene TRBV11-2 combines with J gene TRBJ2-1; 11 bases are a match to TRBD2. The CDR3 has 18 residues. The germline gives CDR1 SGHAT, CDR2 FQNNGV. V shed 1 base, J shed 0 bases, and the junction held 5 bases outside the gene matches. This chain's CDR3 is CASSLGRLAGISYNEQFF. DNA for the CDR3: TGTGCCAGCAGCTTAGGTCGACTAGCGGGGATCTCCTACAATGAGCAGTTCTTC.

The chain links TRBV4-2 to TRBJ2-4; the D is unclear. Germline-derived CDR1 and CDR2 are LGHNA and YNFKEQ. Deletions cut 2 bases from V and 4 bases from J, with 12 bases between. The CDR3 is made up of 15 amino acids. The CDR3 nucleotides read TGTGCCAGCAGCCAATTTGGCCCGGATAAAAACATTCAGTACTTC. It yields the protein CASSQFGPDKNIQYF.

V is TRBV12-3 or TRBV12-4 and J is TRBJ2-7, with 14 bases matching TRBD2. The CDR3 length is 14 residues. J lost 7 bases, V lost 5 bases, and 4 bases had no gene match. In nucleotides, the CDR3 is TGTGCCAGCAGTGGGACTAGCGGGAGCGATGAGCAGTACTTC. Protein product: CASSGTSGSDEQYF.

This clonotype was detected a few times. The chain links TRBV20-1 to TRBJ1-6, with 7 bases that match TRBD1. CDR1 and CDR2 (germline): DFQATT, SNEGSKA (reference sequence). This CDR3 contains 12 residues. The V segment lost 3 bases and the J segment 10 bases; nucleotides outside the gene matches: 3. CDR3 nucleotides: TGCAGTGCTAGGACAGGGTGGTCACCCCTCCACTTT. This gives the protein CSARTGWSPLHF.

Only a few counts were recorded for this clonotype. The V and J genes are TRBV12-3 or TRBV12-4 and TRBJ2-2, with D perhaps TRBD2 (7 bases). The CDR3 is made up of 16 amino acids. Between the trimmed V and J ends, which lost 5 bases and 2 bases, there was a span of 15 bases. This CDR3 reads CASSRSGDINTGELFF. The CDR3 bases are TGTGCCAGCAGTAGAAGCGGGGACATAAACACCGGGGAGCTGTTTTTT.